In this sample, the clone carrying this T cell receptor beta chain turned up a few times. The antigen remains unidentified. The sample belongs to a study of OX40 agonist ivuxolimab in advanced cancers. About the study: Treatment received earlier with anti-PD-1, anti-PD-L1 or anti-CTLA-4 agents was allowed, and approximately 44% had some.

General observations from the study: Some nonresponders likewise displayed low normalized T-cell clonal expansion. Clonal expansion from baseline to week 6 occurred in both CD4+ and CD8+ T cells.

Some clones are missing from TCRdb's copy, which holds only in-frame ones; the method was immunoSEQ multiplex PCR. The sample includes under 140,000 clones, about nine tenths of them seen just once. The V end was cut by 4 bases, the J end by 4 bases, with 11 bases between. This CDR3 comprises 14 residues. Germline V gene sequence: CDR1 SGHRS, CDR2 YFSETQ. This rearrangement joins TRBV5-1 to TRBJ1-4; tentatively, D is TRBD1 (6 bases). The sample here was CD4+ or CD8+ T cells sorted from blood, taken in a trial of the OX40 agonist ivuxolimab. This clonotype was obtained from an adult with an advanced solid tumor such as melanoma, head and neck, liver or kidney cancer. Here the CDR3 reads CASSTGQYNEKLFF. The CDR3 DNA reads as TGCGCCAGCAGCACGGGACAATATAATGAAAAACTGTTTTTT.